This paragraph reports one T cell receptor (beta chain). Its cognate antigen is unknown. The germline V gene encodes CDR1 DFQATT and CDR2 SNEGSKA (reference sequence). CDR3 size: 14 residues. Trimming left V 1 base short and J 5 bases short, with 12 bases between. TCRdb recomputed calls from the RT-PCR reads with MiXCR, one row per CDR3 protein. The table includes approximately 500,000 distinct CDR3 sequences, over 10% detected once. This sample was taken from a study of response to subunit inactivated influenza vaccine. The study's findings and limits: That few new T cells are recruited by each seasonal influenza vaccination was the authors' suggestion.

The specimen was PBMCs from blood, collected roughly 45 days after vaccination. The sequence was collected from a man in his fifties or sixties who received an inactivated influenza vaccine. The chain uses TRBV20-1 and TRBJ1-5, with D perhaps TRBD1 (5 bases). CDR3 loop: CSARVWGVDQPQHF. In DNA, the CDR3 is TGCAGTGCTAGAGTATGGGGGGTCGATCAGCCCCAGCATTTT.